This TCR beta chain derives from a study of OX40 agonist ivuxolimab in advanced cancers. The CDR3 runs to 15 residues. CDR1 and CDR2 (germline): SGHAT, FQNNGV. Unmatched junction bases numbered 12, after V lost 6 bases and J lost 4 bases. TCRdb's table, derived via immunoSEQ multiplex PCR, lists solely in-frame clones and lacks some. The table lists about 79,000 clones, roughly 84% of them singletons. Comments on this clone: Its specificity is unknown.

Notes on the study in general: The authors also found low normalized T-cell clonal expansion in some nonresponders.

The sample here was CD4+ or CD8+ T cells sorted from blood, taken in a trial of the OX40 agonist ivuxolimab. This clonotype originated in an adult with an advanced solid tumor such as melanoma, head and neck, liver or kidney cancer. The chain recombines TRBV11-2 with TRBJ2-7; 7 bases align to TRBD1. Written as DNA, the CDR3 is TGTGCCAGCAGGACAACGCGGGTCAGGGGGTACGAGCAGTACTTC. This gives the protein CASRTTRVRGYEQYF.